Presented here are 8 T cell receptor beta chains from one specimen sequenced in a study of cytomegalovirus exposure and HLA in healthy donors. Primers for the PCR totalled 60 Vbeta and 13 Jbeta. This table comes from immunoSEQ multiplex PCR, and its TCRdb copy is limited to in-frame clones, with some not included. The sample has 55,000 to 75,000 clones, 74% seen once. Source material: PBMCs. Source of these receptors: a human donor in good health.

A few counts support this clone. This sequence joins TRBV2 and TRBJ2-7; perhaps TRBD2 as D (6 bases). The V end was cut by 2 bases, the J end by 6 bases, with 14 bases between. Germline CDR1 and CDR2: SNHLY and FYNNEI. This CDR3 spans 14 amino acids. The CDR3 reads CASSEQRGIGEQYF. In DNA, the CDR3 is TGTGCCAGCAGTGAACAACGGGGGATAGGCGAGCAGTACTTC.

The gene calls are TRBV30 and TRBJ1-1; D unclear. The length of the CDR3 is 14 residues. V was trimmed by 1 base and J by 5 bases, leaving 14 bases between them. The germline CDR1 and CDR2 sequences are GTSNPN and SVGIG (reference sequence). CDR3 in amino acids: CAWSAERKRTEAFF. CDR3 DNA sequence: TGTGCCTGGAGTGCCGAGAGGAAACGGACTGAAGCTTTCTTT. The full variable domain, rest sourced from reference TRBV30 and TRBJ1-1, is SQTIHQWPATLVQPVGSPLSLECTVEGTSNPNLYWYRQAAGRGLQLLFYSVGIGQISSEVPQNLSASRPQDRQFILSSKKLLLSDSGFYLCAWSAERKRTEAFFGQGTRLTVV.

V and J are TRBV7-9 and TRBJ2-7, with no clear D. CDR3 length: 15 amino acids. The V end lost 5 bases, the J end lost 3 bases, and 17 bases lay between the germline ends. Germline CDR1 SEHNR, CDR2 FQNEAQ (reference sequence). CDR3 bases: TGTGCCAGCAGCCCCCAAGATGGCTGGAGCTACGAGCAGTACTTC. Translation: CASSPQDGWSYEQYF.

This clone was seen only a few times. V and J are TRBV5-1 and TRBJ2-1; TRBD1 matches at 7 bases. The length of the CDR3 is 14 residues. Germline CDR1 SGHRS, CDR2 YFSETQ. The V segment lost 8 bases and the J segment 8 bases; nucleotides outside the gene matches: 13. This CDR3 is CASTTGDEYHEQFF. The CDR3 DNA reads as TGCGCCAGTACCACAGGGGATGAGTACCATGAGCAGTTCTTC. Using reference TRBV5-1 and TRBJ2-1 for the parts outside the CDR3, the full variable domain is KAGVTQTPRYLIKTRGQQVTLSCSPISGHRSVSWYQQTPGQGLQFLFEYFSETQRNKGNFPGRFSGRQFSNSRSEMNVSTLELGDSALYLCASTTGDEYHEQFFGPGTRLTVL.

The J gene is TRBJ2-5, the V gene TRBV29-1, with D possibly TRBD1 on 5 matching bases. The V end was cut by 8 bases, the J end by 1 base, with 8 bases between. Germline assignment: CDR1 SQVTM and CDR2 ANQGSEA. The CDR3 extends over 11 amino acids. The CDR3 spells CSLDSQETQYF. The CDR3 nucleotides read TGCAGCCTAGACAGCCAAGAGACCCAGTACTTC.

The chain carries TRBV6-6 and TRBJ1-1; TRBD1 is a possible D gene (6 bases). Germline assignment: CDR1 MNHNY and CDR2 SVGAGI (reference sequence). V lost 3 bases, J lost 3 bases, and 14 bases lay in between. The length of the CDR3 is 15 residues. The DNA for the CDR3 is TGTGCCAGCAGTTATAAACAGGGAATGGACACTGAAGCTTTCTTT. Translated, it gives CASSYKQGMDTEAFF.

This clone was picked up a small number of times. V gene TRBV15 combines with J gene TRBJ2-5; 8 nucleotides align to TRBD2. The germline gives CDR1 LNHNV, CDR2 YYDKDF (reference sequence). The CDR3 contains 14 residues. Losses at the gene ends were 1 base for V and 4 bases for J; bases not matched to a gene: 2. The CDR3 sequence is CATSRGLAGETQYF. CDR3 coding DNA: TGTGCCACCAGCAGAGGGCTAGCGGGAGAGACCCAGTACTTC.

This clone occurred a few times. The genes are TRBV5-6 and TRBJ1-2; 8 bases fit TRBD1. Germline values: CDR1 SGHDT, CDR2 YYEEEE. With 2 bases clipped from V and 3 bases from J, the junction kept 12 bases outside the gene matches. The CDR3 runs to 17 residues. The CDR3 reads CASSLIGRGREDYGYTF. The CDR3 region has the DNA TGTGCCAGCAGCTTAATTGGCAGGGGGCGCGAGGACTATGGCTACACCTTC.